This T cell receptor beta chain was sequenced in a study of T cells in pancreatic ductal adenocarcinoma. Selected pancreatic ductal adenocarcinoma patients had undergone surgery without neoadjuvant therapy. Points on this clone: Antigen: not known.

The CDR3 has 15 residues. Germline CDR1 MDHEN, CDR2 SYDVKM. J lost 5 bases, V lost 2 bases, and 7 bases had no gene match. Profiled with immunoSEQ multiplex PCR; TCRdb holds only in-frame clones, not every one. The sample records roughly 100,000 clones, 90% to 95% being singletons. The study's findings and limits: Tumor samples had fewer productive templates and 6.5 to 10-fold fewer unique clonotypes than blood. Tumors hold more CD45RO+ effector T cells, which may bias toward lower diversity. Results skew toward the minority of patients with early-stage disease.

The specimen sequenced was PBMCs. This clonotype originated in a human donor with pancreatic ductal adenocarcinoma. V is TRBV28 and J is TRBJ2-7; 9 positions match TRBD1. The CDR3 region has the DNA TGTGCCAGCAGTTTAGTGGGACAGGGCGACGACGAGCAGTACTTC. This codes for CASSLVGQGDDEQYF.